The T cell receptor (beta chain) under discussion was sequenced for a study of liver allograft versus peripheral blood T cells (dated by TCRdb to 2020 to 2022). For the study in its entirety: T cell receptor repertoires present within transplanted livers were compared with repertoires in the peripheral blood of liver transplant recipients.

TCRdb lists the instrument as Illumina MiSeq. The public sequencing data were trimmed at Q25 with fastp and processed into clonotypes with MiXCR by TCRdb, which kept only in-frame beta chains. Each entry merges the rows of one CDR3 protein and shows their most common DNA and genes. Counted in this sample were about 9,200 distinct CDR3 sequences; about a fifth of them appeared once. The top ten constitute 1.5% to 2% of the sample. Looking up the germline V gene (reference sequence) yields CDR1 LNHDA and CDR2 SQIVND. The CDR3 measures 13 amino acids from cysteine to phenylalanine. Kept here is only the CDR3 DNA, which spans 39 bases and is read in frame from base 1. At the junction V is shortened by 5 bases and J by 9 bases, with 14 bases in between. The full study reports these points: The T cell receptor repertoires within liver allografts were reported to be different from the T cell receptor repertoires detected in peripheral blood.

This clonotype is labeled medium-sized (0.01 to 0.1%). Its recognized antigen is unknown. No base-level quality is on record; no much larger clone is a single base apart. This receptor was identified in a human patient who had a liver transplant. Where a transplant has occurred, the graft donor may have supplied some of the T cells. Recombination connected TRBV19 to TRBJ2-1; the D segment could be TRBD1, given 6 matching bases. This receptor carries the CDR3 CASSSTQGGEQFF. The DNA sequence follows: TGTGCCAGTAGTTCCACACAGGGCGGTGAGCAGTTCTTC.